The rows below give T cell receptor beta chains drawn from one sample of a study of glioma-infiltrating T cells. MiXCR, applied by TCRdb to the multiplex PCR reads, yields one record per CDR3 protein. This table holds 300,000 to 450,000 distinct CDR3 sequences, about 40% found once. The sequenced material came from glioma tissue, nonneoplastic brain tissue, or PBMCs (not recorded which). All receptors come from a human donor with low-grade glioma or glioblastoma, undergoing nonglioma brain surgery, or in good health (not recorded which). CDR3s include the opening cysteine and the closing phenylalanine or tryptophan. The D gene is left open where the match is weak. Expanded clones get a size class; other rows say once, few or many, or leave the size out.

J gene,V gene,clone size,D gene,CDR3 protein,CDR3 DNA
TRBJ2-7,TRBV7-2,NA,NA,CASSLAGVAYEQYF,TGTGCCAGCAGCTTAGCGGGAGTTGCATACGAGCAGTACTTC
TRBJ2-2,TRBV28,NA,NA,CASRLSTGELFF,TGTGCCAGCAGGTTATCCACCGGGGAGCTGTTTTTT
TRBJ2-5,TRBV2,NA,TRBD2,CASTGTSVEETQYF,TGTGCCAGCACTGGGACTAGCGTGGAAGAGACCCAGTACTTC
TRBJ2-1,TRBV2,NA,NA,CASGSSESSYNEQFF,TGTGCCAGCGGAAGCAGTGAGAGCTCCTACAATGAGCAGTTCTTC
TRBJ2-7,TRBV11-2,NA,NA,CASSRWENDYEQYF,TGTGCCAGTAGTAGGTGGGAGAATGACTACGAGCAGTACTTC
TRBJ2-7,TRBV2,NA,NA,CASSGSYEQYF,TGTGCCAGCAGCGGGTCGTACGAGCAGTACTTC
TRBJ1-5,TRBV6-1,many,NA,CASKSREGNSNQPQHF,TGTGCCAGCAAAAGCAGGGAGGGTAATAGCAATCAGCCCCAGCATTTT
TRBJ2-1,TRBV10-3,many,NA,CAIRGRDRYNEQFF,TGTGCCATCAGGGGGCGGGATCGATACAATGAGCAGTTCTTC
TRBJ1-5,TRBV3-1,few,NA,CASSQVPNQPQHF,TGTGCCAGCAGCCAAGTACCCAATCAGCCCCAGCATTTT
TRBJ1-1,TRBV19,few,NA,CASSERGNTEAFF,TGTGCCAGTAGTGAACGGGGGAACACTGAAGCTTTCTTT
TRBJ1-5,TRBV28,NA,TRBD1,CASLEGQRVSSSHQHF,TGTGCCAGCCTCGAGGGACAGAGGGTCTCCTCTTCGCACCAGCATTTT
TRBJ2-1,TRBV6-1,many,NA,CASSVGPQSYNEQFF,TGTGCCAGCAGTGTTGGTCCTCAAAGTTACAATGAGCAGTTCTTC
TRBJ1-1,TRBV7-3,NA,TRBD1,CASRARDSNTEAFF,TGTGCCAGCCGCGCTCGGGACAGCAACACTGAAGCTTTCTTT
TRBJ2-7,TRBV27,many,NA,CASSSGLTYEQYF,TGTGCCAGCAGTTCGGGCTTGACCTACGAGCAGTACTTC
TRBJ2-3,TRBV6-2/TRBV6-3,NA,NA,CASSHPGQPRDTQYF,TGTGCCAGCAGTCACCCCGGGCAACCCAGAGATACGCAGTATTTT
TRBJ1-1,TRBV6-1,NA,NA,CASSEREGTEAFF,TGTGCCAGCAGTGAAAGGGAAGGCACTGAAGCTTTCTTT
TRBJ2-7,TRBV27,NA,TRBD1,CASSPQGVINEQYF,TGTGCCAGCAGTCCCCAGGGGGTGATCAACGAGCAGTACTTC
TRBJ2-6,TRBV6-1,NA,TRBD2,CASRSSGSGANVLTF,TGTGCCAGCAGATCTAGCGGGAGTGGGGCCAACGTCCTGACTTTC
TRBJ1-1,TRBV20-1,many,NA,CSATDNHADTEAFF,TGCAGTGCTACTGACAACCATGCCGACACTGAAGCTTTCTTT
TRBJ2-1,TRBV28,NA,TRBD2,CASSSPGLAGGLSYNEQFF,TGTGCCAGCAGTTCCCCGGGACTAGCGGGAGGGCTCTCCTACAATGAGCAGTTCTTC
TRBJ2-3,TRBV20-1,many,TRBD2,CSAIVSGTWDTQYF,TGCAGTGCTATAGTTAGCGGGACGTGGGATACGCAGTATTTT
TRBJ2-2,TRBV5-4,NA,NA,CASSSAVGELFF,TGTGCCAGCAGCTCGGCAGTGGGGGAGCTGTTTTTT
TRBJ2-3,TRBV6-4,NA,TRBD2,CASIQALAGAPDTQYF,TGTGCCAGCATCCAAGCCCTAGCGGGAGCCCCAGATACGCAGTATTTT
TRBJ2-3,TRBV28,many,TRBD2,CASSSPGGPSGDTQYF,TGTGCCAGCAGTTCCCCGGGGGGTCCCTCGGGGGATACGCAGTATTTT
TRBJ2-7,TRBV6-5,NA,NA,CASSYSPWGRTISYEQYF,TGTGCCAGCAGTTACTCGCCCTGGGGGAGGACTATTTCCTACGAGCAGTACTTC
TRBJ2-1,TRBV5-1,few,NA,CASSPPASSNEQFF,TGCGCCAGCAGCCCGCCCGCTAGTTCCAATGAGCAGTTCTTC
TRBJ2-7,TRBV4-1,few,NA,CASRDIPRGYEQYF,TGCGCCAGCAGAGACATTCCGAGAGGCTACGAGCAGTACTTC
TRBJ2-3,TRBV6-1,many,TRBD1,CASSVQGRGKTDTQYF,TGTGCCAGCAGCGTCCAGGGCAGGGGGAAGACAGATACGCAGTATTTT
TRBJ2-3,TRBV5-6,NA,NA,CASSRVGGKTSDTQYF,TGTGCCAGCAGCCGCGTGGGCGGGAAAACTTCAGATACGCAGTATTTT
TRBJ2-7,TRBV5-1,NA,TRBD1,CASSSAGTGDSYEQYF,TGCGCCAGCAGCTCGGCGGGGACAGGGGATTCCTACGAGCAGTACTTC